The sequence of this T cell receptor (beta chain) was determined in a study of molecular identifiers for immune sequencing clone quantification. Turning to the study itself: Replicates involved a five-way split of RNA from approximately 20,000 or 100,000 naive CD8 cells, with sequencing of four.

This clonotype was observed many times. Trimming took 2 bases from V and 2 from J, leaving 7 bases between them. Germline values: CDR1 DFQATT, CDR2 SNEGSKA (reference sequence). The CDR3 extends over 12 amino acids. Libraries of naive CD8 T cells were made from around 20,000 to 1,000,000 sorted cells. They used 10%, 30% or 50% RNA. MiXCR, run by TCRdb on the PCR reads, gives a single entry per CDR3 protein. This table has fewer than 100,000 distinct CDR3 sequences, 20% to 25% appearing once. The sample taken for sequencing was naive CD8+ T cells from blood, with Jurkat cell RNA spiked in. Noted subset: FACS-sorted CD8+CD4-CCR7+CD45RA+ naive T cells. The gene calls are TRBV20-1 and TRBJ2-7; D remains unclear. This TCR derives from a human donor in good health. Some libraries in this study had Jurkat cell RNA spiked in. CDR3 sequence: CSARLGPYEQYF. The CDR3 bases are TGCAGTGCTAGACTCGGACCCTACGAGCAGTACTTC.